The 3 T cell receptor beta chains below come from one sample, sequenced in a study of T cells in localized non-small cell lung cancer. Profiling relied on immunoSEQ multiplex PCR, and the TCRdb table lists in-frame clones only, not all of them. The table has tens of thousands of clones, more than 85% seen once. The starting material was peripheral blood, obtained before any cancer treatment. The source of these receptors is a woman between 18 and 49 years old with stage III lung adenocarcinoma.

The chain has TRBV6-5 and TRBJ2-1; the match to TRBD2 covers 10 bases. The ends lost 8 bases at V and 4 bases at J; junction bases unmatched: 2. The CDR3 is 13 residues long. Germline V gene data show CDR1 as MNHEY and CDR2 as SVGAGI. The CDR3 coding sequence is TGTGCCAGCCAGCGGGGGGGATACAATGAGCAGTTCTTC. Its translation is CASQRGGYNEQFF.

This clone occurred once. The chain is built from TRBV6-4 and TRBJ1-1, with D possibly being TRBD1 (5 bases). The CDR3 has 15 amino acids. V was shortened by 0 bases and J by 5 bases, with 13 bases between the two germline ends. Germline values: CDR1 MRHNA, CDR2 SNTAGT. This CDR3 reads CASSDSVSGNTEAFF. DNA for the CDR3: TGTGCCAGCAGTGACTCGGTTTCAGGGAATACTGAAGCTTTCTTT.

V gene TRBV19 combines with J gene TRBJ2-2, with 7 bases matching TRBD2. CDR1 and CDR2 (germline): LNHDA, SQIVND (reference sequence). CDR3 length: 14 residues. V shed 7 bases, J shed 5 bases, and the junction held 7 bases outside the gene matches. This CDR3 reads CASIRSGGTGELFF. CDR3 sequence (DNA): TGTGCCAGTATCCGATCGGGGGGTACCGGGGAGCTGTTTTTT. Supplemented by reference TRBV19 and TRBJ2-2, the full variable domain reads DGGITQSPKYLFRKEGQNVTLSCEQNLNHDAMYWYRQDPGQGLRLIYYSQIVNDFQKGDIAEGYSVSREKKESFPLTVTSAQKNPTAFYLCASIRSGGTGELFFGEGSRLTVL.